A selection of T cell receptor beta chains follows, all from one sample in a study of blood T cells in healthy people across ages. Via MiXCR, TCRdb re-called the 5' RACE reads, giving one row per CDR3 protein. The table lists approximately 850,000 distinct CDR3 sequences, around two fifths of them singletons, with around 21% in the top ten. Specimen: blood. Every receptor here comes from a man in his sixties in good health. The CDR3 runs from the conserved cysteine through the conserved F or W. The D gene is left open where the match is weak. Only part of the rows carry a size: once, few, many, or a class if the clone is expanded.

d_call	v_call	j_call	cdr3_length	clone_size	cdr3_aa	cdr3_nt
-	TRBV7-9	TRBJ2-1	15	-	CASSPWANIYNEQFF	TGTGCCAGCAGCCCCTGGGCCAATATATACAATGAGCAGTTCTTC
-	TRBV6-5	TRBJ2-5	14	-	CASSSAWGTETQYF	TGTGCCAGCAGCTCGGCCTGGGGAACGGAGACCCAGTACTTC
-	TRBV7-2	TRBJ2-7	11	-	CASSLDNEQYF	TGTGCCAGCAGCTTGGACAATGAGCAGTACTTC
TRBD2	TRBV20-1	TRBJ2-3	17	few	CSASQSLRGGHTDTQYF	TGCAGTGCTAGCCAATCTTTGCGGGGGGGCCACACAGATACGCAGTATTTT
-	TRBV18	TRBJ2-7	13	-	CASSPVGSGEQYF	TGTGCCAGCTCACCGGTGGGGTCCGGCGAGCAGTACTTC
-	TRBV2	TRBJ1-2	14	-	CASSREEAGAGYTF	TGTGCCAGCAGCCGCGAGGAAGCAGGGGCTGGCTACACCTTC
-	TRBV6-2/TRBV6-3	TRBJ2-1	14	-	CASSYRGAYNEQFF	TGTGCCAGCAGTTACAGAGGGGCATACAATGAGCAGTTCTTC
TRBD1	TRBV20-1	TRBJ2-3	17	-	CSARDLRQGARRDTQYF	TGCAGTGCTAGAGATTTGAGACAGGGGGCAAGGAGGGATACGCAGTATTTT
-	TRBV6-5	TRBJ1-1	13	-	CASSPAMNTEAFF	TGTGCCAGCAGCCCGGCAATGAACACTGAAGCTTTCTTT
-	TRBV5-1	TRBJ2-2	14	once	CASSPGTSTGELFF	TGCGCCAGCAGCCCGGGGACAAGCACCGGGGAGCTGTTTTTT
-	TRBV27	TRBJ2-3	14	-	CASSLVRGADTQYF	TGTGCCAGCAGTTTAGTAAGGGGCGCAGATACGCAGTATTTT
-	TRBV20-1	TRBJ2-7	13	-	CSAQEGSKYEQYF	TGCAGTGCCCAGGAGGGGTCTAAGTACGAGCAGTACTTC
-	TRBV5-1	TRBJ1-5	15	-	CASSLDAGAGQPQHF	TGCGCCAGCAGCTTGGATGCCGGGGCAGGACAGCCCCAGCATTTT
TRBD1	TRBV6-1	TRBJ2-1	18	-	CTSSKPKSGTGIYNEQFF	TGTACCAGCAGTAAACCTAAGTCCGGGACAGGGATCTACAATGAGCAGTTCTTC
-	TRBV10-3	TRBJ2-1	11	few	CAISDLFEQFF	TGTGCCATCAGTGACCTCTTTGAGCAGTTCTTC
-	TRBV25-1	TRBJ2-7	14	-	CASSDTSRVSEQYF	TGTGCCAGCAGTGATACTAGCAGGGTATCCGAGCAGTACTTC
TRBD2	TRBV4-1	TRBJ2-5	13	large	CASSQSGGETQYF	TGCGCCAGCAGCCAGAGCGGGGGAGAGACCCAGTACTTC
-	TRBV5-1	TRBJ2-5	14	-	CASSQFGDQETQYF	TGCGCCAGCAGCCAATTCGGAGATCAAGAGACCCAGTACTTC